A selection of T cell receptor beta chains follows, all from one sample in a study of control samples from healthy donors and cancer patients. The protocol was immunoSEQ multiplex PCR, while the TCRdb copy is restricted to in-frame clones and leaves out a portion. Seen here are under 85,000 clones, approximately 80% observed once, and the top ten hold approximately 10%. Sequenced: PBMCs. The receptors were sampled from a man aged 55-75 years with head and neck cancer. Each CDR3 is given with its conserved first and last residue.

v_gene,CDR3aa
TRBV6-5,CASRGSYNEQFF
TRBV24-1,CATSDMGQGAGNEQFF
TRBV25-1,CASSDRTGLAAGYTF
TRBV5-1,CASSLASAPQGYEQYF
TRBV16,CASRLGGTDTQYF
TRBV5-6,CASSPPVGAAYEQYF
TRBV3-1/TRBV3-2,CASGLGTLGNEQFF
TRBV5-1,CASSYRRTRSSGNTIYF
TRBV21-1,CASSTAQQVPTMNTEAFF
TRBV9,CASSVTVGTYEQYF
TRBV19,CASSIEGAAEAFF
TRBV14,CASSQPDRGPETQYF
TRBV19,CASRLAGDGNEQFF
TRBV27,CASSIQLPGSAASTEQYF
TRBV6-5,CASNRGQGNYNEQFF
TRBV18,CASSPVAHLTAGGLREYF
TRBV5-1,CASSFQQGNTEAFF
TRBV10-3,CAIGAPAQFDSGNTIYF
TRBV28,CASSPNPDSTGQYF
TRBV5-1,CASILGQGDLETQYF
TRBV3-1/TRBV3-2,CASSQDRFSGNIQYF
TRBV7-8,CASSLETGLGEKLFF
TRBV7-2,CASSPSVAGHYNEQFF
TRBV11-2,CASSFGTSSDEQFF
TRBV12-3/TRBV12-4,CASSNSPGGEQYF
TRBV5-6,CASSFGRGDEAFF
TRBV9,CASSVNSQIQETQYF
TRBV27,CASSLRGPRTGMDQPQHF
TRBV6-6,CASSRVRWGTNSEKLFF
TRBV6-6,CASSPPIVVGHYEQYF
TRBV15,CAIPQGPNTGELFF
TRBV6-1,CASSEFFSGRASYEQYF
TRBV18,CASSPGQNTEAFF
TRBV5-4,CASSLGGTSGSSYEQYF
TRBV6-4,CASSDSNRNTEAFF
TRBV5-5,CASSFPRGQTYEQYF
TRBV7-8,CASSLGLAGTGELFF
TRBV6-2/TRBV6-3,CASSTLSEGETQYF
TRBV29-1,CSVAFTLAVYEQYF
TRBV25-1,CASSEREFREQFF
TRBV6-1,CASSARPRSWGGPDTQYF
TRBV28,CASSDDRGNTEAFF
TRBV6-5,CASRAGLGTEAFF
TRBV6-5,CASSYSLGREKLFF
TRBV19,CASSSSTGGQDTQYF